Listed below are T cell receptor beta chains from one sample, sequenced in a study of T-cell reconstitution after alpha-beta-depleted transplantation in children. MiXCR was run by TCRdb on the PCR reads, yielding one entry per CDR3 protein. Of some 590,000 distinct CDR3 sequences in the sample, over 9.5% are singletons; the top ten hold less than 5%. The sample consisted of PBMCs from the stem cell graft donor, taken from the stem cell graft. These TCRs come from a human donor who donated a stem cell graft to a child with acute myeloid leukemia. CDR3s include the opening cysteine and the closing phenylalanine or tryptophan. The D gene is left open where the match is weak. Clone size is not always given. Where it is, it says once, few, many or a class for expanded clones.

TRBD1,many,TRBV10-3,TRBJ2-3,CAISGGRGTDTQYF,TGTGCCATCAGTGGGGGCAGGGGGACAGATACGCAGTATTTT
TRBD1,few,TRBV24-1,TRBJ2-7,CATSGTLTGEQYF,TGTGCCACCAGCGGGACGTTGACAGGGGAGCAGTACTTC
NA,few,TRBV10-3,TRBJ2-1,CANRDPTYNEQFF,TGTGCCAACAGGGACCCTACCTACAATGAGCAGTTCTTC
TRBD2,many,TRBV20-1,TRBJ2-1,CSARPSGLAGKEQFF,TGCAGTGCTAGGCCTAGCGGACTAGCGGGAAAGGAGCAGTTCTTC
NA,NA,TRBV12-3/TRBV12-4,TRBJ1-1,CASSLSGRGLLRDTEAFF,TGTGCCAGCAGTCTATCAGGAAGGGGTTTGCTGCGAGACACTGAAGCTTTCTTT
TRBD2,few,TRBV10-3,TRBJ2-1,CAISVGTSVYNEQFF,TGTGCCATCAGTGTCGGGACTAGCGTGTACAATGAGCAGTTCTTC
TRBD1,few,TRBV20-1,TRBJ2-7,CSAGTETLYEQYF,TGCAGTGCTGGGACAGAGACTCTCTACGAGCAGTACTTC
TRBD2,NA,TRBV6-1,TRBJ2-2,CASSQITPSGVPRELFF,TGTGCCAGCAGTCAAATCACCCCTAGCGGGGTGCCGAGGGAGCTGTTTTTT
NA,few,TRBV10-3,TRBJ2-1,CATMANTDNEQFF,TGTGCCACCATGGCCAATACCGACAATGAGCAGTTCTTC
TRBD2,many,TRBV5-6,TRBJ2-2,CASSPPGLGATGELFF,TGTGCCAGCAGCCCTCCCGGACTAGGAGCCACCGGGGAGCTGTTTTTT
NA,many,TRBV29-1,TRBJ2-2,CSARGLITGELFF,TGCAGCGCGAGGGGACTTATCACCGGGGAGCTGTTTTTT
NA,many,TRBV28,TRBJ2-1,CASNQWGGEPNNEQFF,TGTGCCAGCAACCAATGGGGCGGAGAGCCCAACAATGAGCAGTTCTTC
NA,NA,TRBV3-1,TRBJ2-7,CASSQVILGPRSYEQYF,TGTGCCAGCAGCCAAGTAATCTTGGGACCGCGCTCCTACGAGCAGTACTTC
TRBD1,many,TRBV18,TRBJ1-3,CASSTSGQGAYSGNTIYF,TGTGCCAGCTCAACATCGGGACAGGGGGCCTACTCTGGAAACACCATATATTTT
NA,NA,TRBV7-7,TRBJ2-2,CASSLHEAGELFF,TGTGCTAGCAGCTTACATGAGGCCGGGGAGCTGTTTTTT
NA,NA,TRBV7-2,TRBJ1-1,CASSYIQRNTEAFF,TGTGCCAGCAGCTATATACAGAGGAACACTGAAGCTTTCTTT
NA,many,TRBV9,TRBJ2-2,CASSVGDAGELFF,TGTGCCAGCAGCGTAGGTGACGCCGGGGAGCTGTTTTTT
NA,many,TRBV3-1,TRBJ2-5,CASSQGQLGTQYF,TGTGCCAGCAGCCAAGGCCAGTTAGGGACCCAGTACTTC
NA,few,TRBV5-1,TRBJ1-1,CASSLSFMNTEAFF,TGCGCCAGCAGCTTGTCATTTATGAACACTGAAGCTTTCTTT
NA,few,TRBV5-6,TRBJ1-2,CASSRGGVHGYTF,TGTGCCAGCAGCAGAGGGGGGGTCCATGGCTACACCTTC
NA,many,TRBV6-4,TRBJ2-1,CASSEGLAFYNEQFF,TGTGCCAGCAGTGAAGGGCTAGCGTTCTACAATGAGCAGTTCTTC
TRBD1,NA,TRBV20-1,TRBJ1-1,CSARGQGFPTEAFF,TGCAGTGCTAGAGGACAGGGTTTTCCCACTGAAGCTTTCTTT
NA,few,TRBV20-1,TRBJ2-7,CSARVGIYEQYF,TGCAGTGCTAGAGTTGGAATCTACGAGCAGTACTTC
TRBD1,few,TRBV28,TRBJ1-1,CASSAGVTGGDAFF,TGTGCCAGCAGTGCCGGGGTGACAGGGGGGGATGCTTTCTTT
NA,many,TRBV11-2,TRBJ2-2,CASSSILGGNTGELFF,TGTGCCAGCAGCTCCATCCTGGGCGGGAACACCGGGGAGCTGTTTTTT
NA,few,TRBV12-3/TRBV12-4,TRBJ1-1,CASSLRGRNTEAFF,TGTGCCAGCAGTTTACGGGGCAGGAACACTGAAGCTTTCTTT
NA,NA,TRBV7-9,TRBJ2-7,CASSNSDRSGEQYF,TGTGCCAGCAGCAACTCCGACCGCTCCGGCGAGCAGTACTTC
NA,NA,TRBV4-2,TRBJ2-2,CASSQGVRGRGSPGELFF,TGTGCCAGCAGCCAGGGAGTCAGGGGCAGGGGAAGTCCCGGGGAGCTGTTTTTT
TRBD1,NA,TRBV27,TRBJ1-5,CASRDRAMLSNQPQHF,TGTGCCAGCAGGGACAGGGCGATGTTGAGCAATCAGCCCCAGCATTTT
NA,NA,TRBV10-3,TRBJ2-1,CAISPTWGNEQFF,TGTGCCATCAGTCCCACCTGGGGGAATGAGCAGTTCTTC
NA,few,TRBV4-3,TRBJ2-1,CASSPTRGLADNEQFF,TGCGCCAGCAGCCCCACAAGGGGCCTTGCCGACAATGAGCAGTTCTTC
TRBD2,few,TRBV2,TRBJ2-5,CASGDGLVQETQYF,TGTGCCAGCGGGGACGGACTAGTTCAAGAGACCCAGTACTTC
TRBD1,NA,TRBV18,TRBJ1-5,CASSSFGTGIDQPQHF,TGTGCCAGCTCATCCTTCGGGACAGGTATTGATCAGCCCCAGCATTTT
NA,few,TRBV6-2/TRBV6-3,TRBJ2-1,CASGSGTIYNEQFF,TGTGCCAGCGGCTCCGGGACAATATACAATGAGCAGTTCTTC
NA,few,TRBV20-1,TRBJ1-5,CSASLRGRMSNQPQHF,TGCAGTGCTAGTCTCAGGGGACGAATGAGCAATCAGCCCCAGCATTTT
NA,NA,TRBV30,TRBJ2-7,CASGLTPSYEQYF,TGTGCCTCAGGCTTAACACCCTCCTACGAGCAGTACTTC
TRBD1,few,TRBV14,TRBJ2-7,CASSQTGGLDEQYF,TGTGCCAGCAGCCAGACAGGGGGCCTCGACGAGCAGTACTTC
TRBD1,NA,TRBV12-3/TRBV12-4,TRBJ1-5,CASSFRQGLNQPQHF,TGTGCCAGCAGTTTCCGACAGGGTCTAAATCAGCCCCAGCATTTT
NA,few,TRBV7-2,TRBJ1-2,CASSPGVFGYTF,TGTGCCAGCAGCCCCGGGGTCTTTGGCTACACCTTC
NA,NA,TRBV6-2/TRBV6-3,TRBJ2-2,CASSHMRGLRAANTGELFF,TGTGCCAGCAGTCACATGAGGGGCCTACGGGCCGCGAACACCGGGGAGCTGTTTTTT
TRBD2,NA,TRBV20-1,TRBJ2-1,CSARLAGEWNEQFF,TGCAGTGCTAGGCTAGCGGGAGAGTGGAATGAGCAGTTCTTC
NA,many,TRBV10-3,TRBJ2-1,CAISESDYNEQFF,TGTGCCATCAGTGAGAGCGATTACAATGAGCAGTTCTTC
TRBD1,few,TRBV7-6,TRBJ2-1,CASGQVAFYNEQFF,TGTGCCAGCGGACAGGTTGCATTCTACAATGAGCAGTTCTTC
TRBD1,NA,TRBV6-2/TRBV6-3,TRBJ1-2,CASSYSGGRDRVVKNYGYTF,TGTGCCAGCAGTTACTCAGGGGGCCGTGACAGGGTGGTAAAGAACTATGGCTACACCTTC
NA,NA,TRBV4-2,TRBJ2-7,CASSQEGGTGMYF,TGTGCCAGCAGCCAAGAAGGTGGGACGGGCATGTACTTC
NA,many,TRBV6-1,TRBJ2-3,CASRSLGNTDTQYF,TGTGCCAGCAGATCGCTTGGTAACACAGATACGCAGTATTTT
TRBD1,NA,TRBV4-1,TRBJ2-7,CASSHLGTGAAYEQYF,TGCGCCAGCAGCCACCTTGGGACAGGGGCTGCCTACGAGCAGTACTTC